The clone carrying this T cell receptor beta chain appeared many times. What it recognizes is unknown. This sample was taken from a study of T cells in Graves' hyperthyroidism and ophthalmopathy. The CDR3 loop spans 15 amino acids. Unmatched junction bases numbered 5, after V lost 1 base and J lost 3 bases. The germline gives CDR1 MNHNS, CDR2 SASEGT. General observations from the study: Ophthalmopathy and stable hyperthyroidism were told apart by a 13 V-J model.

TCR beta CDR3 region amplification was performed from RNA transcripts. The HTBI primer set drove a first-round RT-PCR of the TCR CDR3. TCRdb analysed the multiplex PCR reads with MiXCR anew, one entry per CDR3 protein. The sample yields about 510,000 distinct CDR3 sequences, 14% seen once. The hyperthyroidism was newly diagnosed and had lasted under 2 months; the patients were aged 18 to 65. This sample holds PBMCs from less than 11 ml fresh peripheral blood. The chain has TRBV6-1 and TRBJ2-7; 8 positions match TRBD1. Sequencing was done on a sample of blood. The TCR comes from a woman aged 35 to 49 with Graves' hyperthyroidism. As DNA, the CDR3 is TGTGCCAGCAGTGAAGGGCAGGGGGCCCTCTACGAGCAGTACTTC. Protein sequence: CASSEGQGALYEQYF.